The rows below give T cell receptor beta chains drawn from one sample of a study of cytomegalovirus exposure and HLA in healthy donors. Repertoires were generated with immunoSEQ multiplex PCR, while TCRdb's copy carries only in-frame clones and drops some. The profile shows 160,000 or so clones, over 75% of them singletons. Material: PBMCs. All receptors come from a man between 40 and 49 years old in good health and CMV-seronegative. The CDR3 runs from the conserved cysteine through the conserved F or W. A D gene is named only where the DNA matches it firmly. Size is omitted from some rows. Given values are once, few, many or a class for expanded clones.

clone size,D gene,V gene,J gene,CDR3 DNA,CDR3 protein
NA,NA,TRBV30,TRBJ2-7,TGTGCCTGGAGTGTAGGTAGAGGCTACGAGCAGTACTTC,CAWSVGRGYEQYF
once,TRBD1,TRBV10-3,TRBJ1-3,TGTGCCATCAGTGCAGGGACAGGACCTGGAAACACCATATATTTT,CAISAGTGPGNTIYF
NA,NA,TRBV6-5,TRBJ2-1,TGTGCCAGCAGTTACCGGGGGGCCCCATACAATGAGCAGTTCTTC,CASSYRGAPYNEQFF
NA,TRBD1,TRBV6-4,TRBJ2-1,TGTGCCAGCAGTGACGAGGGACAGGGGCATTATGAGCAGTTCTTC,CASSDEGQGHYEQFF
NA,TRBD1,TRBV5-4,TRBJ2-5,TGTGCCAGCAGCGGGGGGACAGGGGGGCGGGAGACCCAGTACTTC,CASSGGTGGRETQYF
once,NA,TRBV9,TRBJ1-5,TGTGCCGGGGAGGGGCGGTGTCAGCCCCAGCATTTT,CAGEGRCQPQHF
NA,TRBD2,TRBV15,TRBJ2-7,TGTGCCACCAGCAGAGATGGCGGGGGGACCTACGAGCAGTACTTC,CATSRDGGGTYEQYF
NA,NA,TRBV29-1,TRBJ2-7,TGCAGGTCGATAGCCCAGGGGCGCGGGGAGCAGTACTTC,CRSIAQGRGEQYF
few,TRBD2,TRBV4-1,TRBJ2-1,TGCGCCAGCAGCCAAGACTCGACTAGCGGCTACAATGAGCAGTTCTTC,CASSQDSTSGYNEQFF
NA,NA,TRBV29-1,TRBJ2-2,TGCAGCATTTTTACGAACACCGGGGAGCTGTTTTTT,CSIFTNTGELFF
NA,NA,TRBV27,TRBJ2-7,TGTGCCAGCGCCGGGGAAGAGCTCTACGAGCAGTACTTC,CASAGEELYEQYF
NA,TRBD2,TRBV27,TRBJ2-3,TGTGCCAGCAGTCCATGGCGGGGGGCGGGTTCAGATACGCAGTATTTT,CASSPWRGAGSDTQYF
few,NA,TRBV30,TRBJ2-7,TGTGCCTGGAGGACTGGTGGGTCCTCCTACGAGCAGTACTTC,CAWRTGGSSYEQYF
NA,TRBD2,TRBV5-4,TRBJ2-3,TGTGCCAGCAGCTTAGATCCCGGGGGGGCCCCAGATACGCAGTATTTT,CASSLDPGGAPDTQYF
NA,TRBD2,TRBV7-6,TRBJ2-2,TGTGCCAGCAGCCATCCCCGGGGGGGTTACACCGGGGAGCTGTTTTTT,CASSHPRGGYTGELFF
NA,NA,TRBV2,TRBJ2-1,TGTGCCAGCACTTTGGACAGAAACGGGCACAATGAGCAGTTCTTC,CASTLDRNGHNEQFF
NA,NA,TRBV27,TRBJ1-1,TGTGCCAGCACCCGGATGGTGGGGAGGACTGAAGCTTTCTTT,CASTRMVGRTEAFF
few,NA,TRBV30,TRBJ2-1,TGTGCCTGGACAGGGTACAATGAGCAGTTCTTC,CAWTGYNEQFF
once,NA,TRBV7-2,TRBJ1-4,TGTGCCAGCAGCTCTCCGAACTCGGGGGATAAACTGTTTTTT,CASSSPNSGDKLFF
NA,NA,TRBV30,TRBJ2-2,TGTGCCTGGAGTCTAACAGGGAAGTGGGGCACCGGGGAGCTGTTTTTT,CAWSLTGKWGTGELFF
NA,TRBD2,TRBV18,TRBJ2-4,TGTGCCAGCTCACCACTAGCGGGGTTGGAAAACATTCAGTACTTC,CASSPLAGLENIQYF
NA,NA,TRBV15,TRBJ2-7,TGTGCCACCAGCAGAAGCGGAAGCAACTACGAGCAGTACTTC,CATSRSGSNYEQYF
NA,NA,TRBV6-5,TRBJ2-3,TGTGCCAGCGACGAGTTTGGGGGGAACACAGATACGCAGTATTTT,CASDEFGGNTDTQYF
once,TRBD2,TRBV29-1,TRBJ2-5,TGCAGCGTTCGGAGCGGGGGGGCTACCCAAGAGACCCAGTACTTC,CSVRSGGATQETQYF
NA,TRBD1,TRBV5-1,TRBJ2-5,TGCGCCAGCAGCCGGACAGGGGGCCAAGAGACCCAGTACTTC,CASSRTGGQETQYF
NA,NA,TRBV6-1,TRBJ2-7,TGTGCCAGCAGTGAAACTTCAGGGCCCCCCTACGAGCAGTACTTC,CASSETSGPPYEQYF
NA,NA,TRBV9,TRBJ2-5,TGTGCCAGCAGCGTAGGAGATGGCCAAGAGACCCAGTACTTC,CASSVGDGQETQYF
NA,NA,TRBV5-1,TRBJ2-5,TGCGCCAGCAGCCGGGATATAGAGACCCAGTACTTC,CASSRDIETQYF
NA,NA,TRBV5-6,TRBJ2-1,TGTGCCAGCAGCTCTCCCTCCCGGGGATACAATGAGCAGTTCTTC,CASSSPSRGYNEQFF
NA,TRBD2,TRBV12-5,TRBJ2-7,TGTGCCAGTGCTATTCAGCGGGGGAGCGGGTTGTACGAGCAGTACTTC,CASAIQRGSGLYEQYF
NA,NA,TRBV7-9,TRBJ2-2,TGTGCCAGCAGCTTCGTCGGGGTTTCTCCCGGGGAGCTGTTTTTT,CASSFVGVSPGELFF
few,NA,TRBV28,TRBJ1-1,TGTGCCAGCAGTACCCCTGCGGGTGGGGACACTGAAGCTTTCTTT,CASSTPAGGDTEAFF
NA,NA,TRBV5-1,TRBJ1-2,TGCGCCAGCAGATTGTCCGGGGACTATGGCTACACCTTC,CASRLSGDYGYTF
NA,NA,TRBV6-5,TRBJ1-1,TGTGCCAGCAGACGTACCAGGGAATCGGGCCTGTGGGCTTTCTTT,CASRRTRESGLWAFF
NA,NA,TRBV13,TRBJ1-2,TGTGCCAGCAGCCTTTTGACAAACTATGGCTACACCTTC,CASSLLTNYGYTF
NA,NA,TRBV11-2,TRBJ1-2,TGTGCCAGCAGCTTCCGAAATCTTGACAGCAACTATGGCTACACCTTC,CASSFRNLDSNYGYTF
NA,TRBD1,TRBV6-1,TRBJ2-5,TGTGCCAGCAGAAAGGACAGGCAAAAAGAGACCCAGTACTTC,CASRKDRQKETQYF
NA,NA,TRBV4-3,TRBJ1-5,TGCGCCAGCAGCCAAGATGGGGGGGAGAGGCAGCCCCAGCATTTT,CASSQDGGERQPQHF
NA,TRBD1,TRBV27,TRBJ1-5,TGTGCCAGCAGTTCTCAAACTGACAGGGGTTCGGGACAGCCCCAGCATTTT,CASSSQTDRGSGQPQHF
NA,TRBD2,TRBV11-2,TRBJ2-7,TGTGCCAGCACCTTGGAAGCGGGGGGCTACGAGCAGTACTTC,CASTLEAGGYEQYF
NA,NA,TRBV19,TRBJ1-2,TGTGCCAGATGCCTTCCCCGGGGGGCAGGCGCAATCTATGGCTACACCTTC,CARCLPRGAGAIYGYTF
NA,TRBD1,TRBV5-4,TRBJ1-1,TGTGCCAGCAGTATGAGGTCAGGGGGAGGTGAAGCTTTCTTT,CASSMRSGGGEAFF